The clone carrying this TCR beta chain was detected only a few times. The sample belongs to a study of T-cell reconstitution after alpha-beta-depleted transplantation in children. Preparing the TCRbeta library involved the use of unique molecular identifiers. TCRdb called the PCR reads again in MiXCR, with one record for every CDR3 protein. The profile shows over 85,000 distinct CDR3 sequences, under 13% of them singletons. The germline V and J ends were trimmed by 5 bases and 3 bases, with 16 bases remaining between them. The CDR3 length is 15 residues. Germline V gene data show CDR1 as SGHTA and CDR2 as FQGNSA.

This clonotype was sampled from a human donor who donated a stem cell graft to a child with acute lymphoblastic leukemia. The starting material was PBMCs from the stem cell graft donor, obtained from the stem cell graft. The rearrangement joins TRBV7-2 to TRBJ1-1, with D hard to call. The CDR3 here is CASSDLTGGYTEAFF. CDR3 nucleotide sequence: TGTGCCAGCAGCGATCTCACGGGCGGTTACACTGAAGCTTTCTTT.